The 12 T cell receptor beta chains listed next were all sequenced from one sample in a study of control samples from healthy donors and cancer patients. Sequencing used immunoSEQ multiplex PCR; TCRdb keeps in-frame clones, though not all of them. This sample has about 55,000 clones, with roughly 87% found just once. Sequences were obtained from blood. These TCRs come from a man aged 45 to 65 in good health.

The chain uses TRBV6-5 and TRBJ2-2, with D tentatively TRBD1 (6 bases). This CDR3 region has 14 residues. V was clipped by 2 bases and J by 9 bases, with 13 bases between them. CDR1 and CDR2 (germline): MNHEY, SVGAGI. CDR3 DNA: TGTGCCAGCAGTTACGGGTCAGGGGACCGGGAGCTGTTTTTT. This gives the protein CASSYGSGDRELFF.

The chain recombines TRBV6-5 with TRBJ2-1, with 9 bases lining up with TRBD1. Losses at the gene ends were 5 bases for V and 8 bases for J; bases not matched to a gene: 10. Germline V lookup: CDR1 MNHEY, CDR2 SVGAGI. This CDR3 contains 15 residues. The CDR3 region has the DNA TGTGCCAGCAGTCGGGACAGGGTTGGCGTTTATGAGCAGTTCTTC. Translating it yields CASSRDRVGVYEQFF.

The chain has TRBV9 and TRBJ1-3; 7 bases match TRBD1. Germline assignment: CDR1 SGDLS and CDR2 YYNGEE. The CDR3 spans 18 residues. The V segment lost 0 bases and the J segment 1 base; nucleotides outside the gene matches: 10. This CDR3 is CASSVEPINRGSGNTIYF. The CDR3 nucleotides read TGTGCCAGCAGCGTAGAGCCCATAAACAGGGGTTCTGGAAACACCATATATTTT. The full variable domain, with the rest looked up from reference TRBV9 and TRBJ1-3, is DSGVTQTPKHLITATGQRVTLRCSPRSGDLSVYWYQQSLDQGLQFLIQYYNGEERAKGNILERFSAQQFPDLHSELNLSSLELGDSALYFCASSVEPINRGSGNTIYFGEGSWLTVV.

The rearrangement joins TRBV5-1 to TRBJ1-2; perhaps TRBD1 as D (6 bases). The germline gives CDR1 SGHRS, CDR2 YFSETQ. V was shortened by 1 base and J by 4 bases, with 14 bases between the two germline ends. The CDR3 has 15 residues. This CDR3 is CASSLSSGGGYGYTF. The CDR3 coding sequence is TGCGCCAGCAGCTTGTCTTCCGGGGGCGGCTATGGCTACACCTTC.

The chain employs TRBV3-1 (or the pseudogene TRBV3-2) and TRBJ2-7; 8 bases align to TRBD1. The V gene end was trimmed by 1 base and the J gene end by 1 base; junction bases not matched to a gene: 0. The germline CDR1 and CDR2 sequences are LGHDT and YNNKEL (reference sequence). The CDR3 sequence is 14 residues long. In nucleotides, the CDR3 is TGTGCCAGCAGCCAAGGGACAGGGTCCTACGAGCAGTACTTC. Its translation is CASSQGTGSYEQYF.

This clone has just one count. This chain's CDR3 is CASTRWGGEGLAGSTDTQYF. DNA for the CDR3: TGTGCCAGCACACGATGGGGGGGAGAGGGTCTAGCGGGTTCCACAGATACGCAGTATTTT. The J gene is TRBJ2-3, the V gene TRBV2; 8 bases map to TRBD2. Germline CDR1 reads SNHLY; CDR2 reads FYNNEI. This CDR3 region has 20 residues. V lost 7 bases and J lost 2; bases outside the gene matches: 23.

The chain employs TRBV29-1 and TRBJ2-5; D tentatively fits TRBD1 or TRBD2 (6 bases each). CDR1 and CDR2 from the germline V gene are SQVTM and ANQGSEA. The CDR3 spans 14 residues. Trimming cost V 5 bases and J 4 bases, with 17 bases left between them. The CDR3 protein is CSVRKDRRGETQYF. CDR3 DNA sequence: TGCAGCGTTCGTAAAGACAGGCGGGGAGAGACCCAGTACTTC. The full variable domain, completed using reference TRBV29-1 and TRBJ2-5, is SAVISQKPSRDICQRGTSLTIQCQVDSQVTMMFWYRQQPGQSLTLIATANQGSEATYESGFVIDKFPISRPNLTFSTLTVSNMSPEDSSIYLCSVRKDRRGETQYFGPGTRLLVL.

V is TRBV2 and J is TRBJ2-1; 11 positions agree with TRBD2. In germline, CDR1 is SNHLY, CDR2 FYNNEI. Trimming at V came to 6 bases and at J to 3 bases, leaving 4 bases not matched to a gene. The CDR3 is 15 residues long. As DNA, the CDR3 is TGTGCCAGCAGAGCGACTAGCGGGAACTACAATGAGCAGTTCTTC. Its protein is CASRATSGNYNEQFF. Full variable domain (outside the CDR3, taken from reference TRBV2 and TRBJ2-1): EPEVTQTPSHQVTQMGQEVILRCVPISNHLYFYWYRQILGQKVEFLVSFYNNEISEKSEIFDDQFSVERPDGSNFTLKIRSTKLEDSAMYFCASRATSGNYNEQFFGPGTRLTVL.

The V gene is TRBV24-1, the J gene TRBJ2-2, with TRBD1 matching over 9 bases. V was pared by 0 bases and J by 6 bases, with 7 bases of the junction left unmatched. In germline, CDR1 is KGHDR, CDR2 SFDVKD. The CDR3 is made up of 17 amino acids. The CDR3 DNA is TGTGCCACCAGTGATTTGGGGGGACAGGGTTTGGCCGGGGAGCTGTTTTTT. Amino acids: CATSDLGGQGLAGELFF.

This chain joins TRBV7-2 and TRBJ1-2; D unclear. With 1 base removed from V and 4 bases from J, the gap between germline ends came to 10 bases. There are 14 residues in the CDR3. Looked up from germline, CDR1 is SGHTA and CDR2 is FQGNSA. The CDR3 loop is CASSLVFSAYGYTF. The CDR3 region has the DNA TGTGCCAGCAGCTTAGTGTTTTCAGCCTATGGCTACACCTTC.

The chain couples TRBV19 to TRBJ2-3; D is undetermined. CDR1 and CDR2 (germline): LNHDA, SQIVND (reference sequence). This CDR3 spans 14 amino acids. Trimming shortened V by 5 bases and J by 4 bases, and 13 bases separated the two germline ends. Here the CDR3 DNA reads TGTGCCAGTAGTCGGACCGACGGAGCAGATACGCAGTATTTT. Protein sequence: CASSRTDGADTQYF.

This clone was seen once. The rearrangement links TRBV10-3 to TRBJ2-7, with 8 bases that match TRBD1. The CDR3 sequence is 13 residues long. The germline V gene has CDR1 ENHRY and CDR2 SYGVKD. Trimming removed 7 bases from V and 5 bases from J; junction bases left unmatched: 7. For the CDR3, the DNA is TGTGCCATCAAGCAAGGACAGGGTGACGAGCAGTACTTC. Translation: CAIKQGQGDEQYF.